This TCR beta chain was profiled in a study of beta chain features in type 1 diabetes. The germline CDR1 and CDR2 sequences are MNHEY and SVGAGI. V lost 5 bases and J lost 3, with 13 bases in between. The CDR3 consists of 15 residues. CD4+ naive, central memory, regulatory and stem cell-like memory subsets were isolated by sorting on CD45RO/CCR7/CD25/CD127/CD95/CD27. To note about this clone: As yet, its antigen is unknown.

The entirety of the isolated RNA underwent reverse transcription, so expressed TCRB transcripts were sequenced. The data were produced by immunoSEQ multiplex PCR, yet TCRdb's version contains in-frame clones alone and is incomplete. The table shows approximately 250,000 clones, with approximately 14% occurring only once. General observations from the study: For cells with high TCR expression, cDNA sequencing could yield over-representation. It was possible that PCR favored shorter templates, equally so in patients and controls. Junctions at VDJ sites from type 1 diabetes patients had fewer insertions and more deletions.

The specimen was naive CD4+ T cells from blood. The origin of this receptor is a woman between 35 and 50 years old in good health. The chain joins TRBV6-5 to TRBJ1-4; D is perhaps TRBD1 (5 bases). CDR3 in amino acids: CASSPRRQSNEKLFF. CDR3 sequence (DNA): TGTGCCAGCAGTCCCCGTAGACAGTCTAATGAAAAACTGTTTTTT.